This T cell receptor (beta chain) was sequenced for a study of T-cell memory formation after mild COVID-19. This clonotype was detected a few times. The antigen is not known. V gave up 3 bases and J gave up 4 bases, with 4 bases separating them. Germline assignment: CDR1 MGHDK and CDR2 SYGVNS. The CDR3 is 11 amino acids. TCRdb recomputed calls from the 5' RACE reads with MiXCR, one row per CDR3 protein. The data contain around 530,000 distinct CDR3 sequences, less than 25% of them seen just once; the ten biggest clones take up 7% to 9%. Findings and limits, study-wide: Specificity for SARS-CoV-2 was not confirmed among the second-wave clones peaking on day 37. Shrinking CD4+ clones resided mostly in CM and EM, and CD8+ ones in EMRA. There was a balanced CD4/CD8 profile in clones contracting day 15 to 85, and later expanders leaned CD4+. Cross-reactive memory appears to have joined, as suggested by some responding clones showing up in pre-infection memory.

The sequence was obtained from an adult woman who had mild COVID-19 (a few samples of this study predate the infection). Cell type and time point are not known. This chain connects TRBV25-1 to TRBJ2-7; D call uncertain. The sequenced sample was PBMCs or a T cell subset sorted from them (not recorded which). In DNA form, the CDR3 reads TGTGCCAGCAGTGATCCTTACGAGCAGTACTTC. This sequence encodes CASSDPYEQYF.